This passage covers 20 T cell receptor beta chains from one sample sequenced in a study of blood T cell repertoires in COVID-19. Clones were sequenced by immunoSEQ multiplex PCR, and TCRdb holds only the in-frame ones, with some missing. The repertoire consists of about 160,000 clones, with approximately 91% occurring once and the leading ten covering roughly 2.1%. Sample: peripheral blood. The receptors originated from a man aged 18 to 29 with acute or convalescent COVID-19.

CDR3 DNA: TGTGCCAGCTCACCGGACAGGACAGGGGCGGACACCGGGGAGCTGTTTTTT. As protein: CASSPDRTGADTGELFF. The chain employs TRBV18 and TRBJ2-2; TRBD1 agrees at 9 bases. J gave up 3 bases and V 3 bases, and 8 bases lay outside the gene matches. Germline lookup yields CDR1 KGHSH and CDR2 LQKENI. The CDR3 consists of 17 residues.

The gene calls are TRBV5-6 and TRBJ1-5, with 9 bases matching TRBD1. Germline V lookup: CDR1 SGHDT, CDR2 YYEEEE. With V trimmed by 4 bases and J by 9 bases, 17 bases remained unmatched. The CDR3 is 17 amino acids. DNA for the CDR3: TGTGCCAGCAGCCTAACCTCGGGGACAGGGACATTAGGGCCCCAGCATTTT. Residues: CASSLTSGTGTLGPQHF.

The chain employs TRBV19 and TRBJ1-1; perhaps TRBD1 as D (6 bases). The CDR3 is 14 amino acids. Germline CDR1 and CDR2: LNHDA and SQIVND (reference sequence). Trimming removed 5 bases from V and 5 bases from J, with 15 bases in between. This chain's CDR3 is CASSGGGGGTEAFF. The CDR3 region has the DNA TGTGCCAGTAGTGGGGGGGGCGGGGGAACTGAAGCTTTCTTT.

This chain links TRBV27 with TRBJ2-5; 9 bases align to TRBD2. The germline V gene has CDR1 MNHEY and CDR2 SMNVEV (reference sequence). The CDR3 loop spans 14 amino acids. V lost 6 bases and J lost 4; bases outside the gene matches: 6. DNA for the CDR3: TGTGCCAGCAGCCCCAGCGGGGGGCGAGAGACCCAGTACTTC. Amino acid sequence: CASSPSGGRETQYF.

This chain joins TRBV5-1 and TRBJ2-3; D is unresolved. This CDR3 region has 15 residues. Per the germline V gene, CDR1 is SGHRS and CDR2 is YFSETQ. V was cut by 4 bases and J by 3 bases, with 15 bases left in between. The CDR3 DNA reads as TGCGCCAGCAGCCGCGGATACGATACTACAGATACGCAGTATTTT. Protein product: CASSRGYDTTDTQYF.

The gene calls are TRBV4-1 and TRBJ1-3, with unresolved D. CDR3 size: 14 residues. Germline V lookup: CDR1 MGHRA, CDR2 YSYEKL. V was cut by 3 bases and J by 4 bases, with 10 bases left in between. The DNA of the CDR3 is TGCGCCAGCAGCCAGGGAGACCTAGGAAACACCATATATTTT. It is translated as CASSQGDLGNTIYF.

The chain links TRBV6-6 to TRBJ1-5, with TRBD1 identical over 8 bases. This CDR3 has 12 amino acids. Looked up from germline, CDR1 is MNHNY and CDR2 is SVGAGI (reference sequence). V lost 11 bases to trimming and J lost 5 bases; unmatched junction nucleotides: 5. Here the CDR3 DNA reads TGTGCCGGAGGACAGGGAGATCAGCCCCAGCATTTT. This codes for CAGGQGDQPQHF.

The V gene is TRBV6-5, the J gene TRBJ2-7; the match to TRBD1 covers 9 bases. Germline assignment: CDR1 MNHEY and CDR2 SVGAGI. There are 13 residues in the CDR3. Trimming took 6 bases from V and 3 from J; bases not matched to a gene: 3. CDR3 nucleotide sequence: TGTGCCAGCAGAGGGACAGGGATCTACGAGCAGTACTTC. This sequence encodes CASRGTGIYEQYF.

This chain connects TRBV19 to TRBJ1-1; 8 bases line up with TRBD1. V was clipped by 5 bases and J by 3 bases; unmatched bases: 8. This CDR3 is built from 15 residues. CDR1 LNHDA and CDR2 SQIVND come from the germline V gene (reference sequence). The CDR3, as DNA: TGTGCCAGTAGTCTATGGGACAGGTCGGACACTGAAGCTTTCTTT. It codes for CASSLWDRSDTEAFF.

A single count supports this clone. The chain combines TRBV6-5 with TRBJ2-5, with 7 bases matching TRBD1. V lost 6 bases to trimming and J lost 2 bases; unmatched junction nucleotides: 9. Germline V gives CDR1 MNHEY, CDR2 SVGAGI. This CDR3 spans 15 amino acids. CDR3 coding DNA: TGTGCCAGCAGAGGGACAGCAAACCCACAAGAGACCCAGTACTTC. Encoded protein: CASRGTANPQETQYF.

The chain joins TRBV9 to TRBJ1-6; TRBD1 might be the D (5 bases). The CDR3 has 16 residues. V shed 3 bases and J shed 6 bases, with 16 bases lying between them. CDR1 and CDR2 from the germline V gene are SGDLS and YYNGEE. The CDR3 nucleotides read TGTGCCAGCAGCGCCTCAGGACACCCTGGTAATTCACCCCTCCACTTT. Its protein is CASSASGHPGNSPLHF.

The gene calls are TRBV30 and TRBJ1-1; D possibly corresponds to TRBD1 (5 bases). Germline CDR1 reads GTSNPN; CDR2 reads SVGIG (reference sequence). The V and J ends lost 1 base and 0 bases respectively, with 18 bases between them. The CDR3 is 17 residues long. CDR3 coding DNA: TGTGCCTGGAGTGCCAGAGGTTTCGGGGGTCTGAACACTGAAGCTTTCTTT. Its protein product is CAWSARGFGGLNTEAFF. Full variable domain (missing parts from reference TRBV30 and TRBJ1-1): SQTIHQWPATLVQPVGSPLSLECTVEGTSNPNLYWYRQAAGRGLQLLFYSVGIGQISSEVPQNLSASRPQDRQFILSSKKLLLSDSGFYLCAWSARGFGGLNTEAFFGQGTRLTVV.

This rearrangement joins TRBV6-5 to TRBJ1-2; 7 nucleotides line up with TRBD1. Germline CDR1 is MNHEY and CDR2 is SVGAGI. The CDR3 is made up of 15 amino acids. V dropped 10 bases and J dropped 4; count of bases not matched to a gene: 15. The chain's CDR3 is CATAQQGPLGYGYTF. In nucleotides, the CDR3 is TGTGCCACCGCACAACAGGGGCCCCTTGGCTATGGCTACACCTTC.

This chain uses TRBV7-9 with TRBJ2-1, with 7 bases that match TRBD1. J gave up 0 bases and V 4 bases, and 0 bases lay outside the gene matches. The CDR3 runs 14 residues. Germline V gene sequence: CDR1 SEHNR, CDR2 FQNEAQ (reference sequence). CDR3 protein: CASSWDSSYNEQFF. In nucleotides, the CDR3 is TGTGCCAGCAGCTGGGACAGCTCCTACAATGAGCAGTTCTTC.

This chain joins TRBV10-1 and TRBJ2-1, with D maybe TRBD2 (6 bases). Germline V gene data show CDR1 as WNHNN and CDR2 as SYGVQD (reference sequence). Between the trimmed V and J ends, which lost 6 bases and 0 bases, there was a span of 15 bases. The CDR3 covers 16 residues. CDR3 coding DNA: TGCGCCAGCAGCGGGGGTAGGCAGTACTCCTACAATGAGCAGTTCTTC. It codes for CASSGGRQYSYNEQFF.

The CDR3 sequence is CASSSRANYGYTF. In DNA, the CDR3 is TGTGCCAGCAGTTCCAGGGCGAACTATGGCTACACCTTC. The chain couples TRBV12-3 or TRBV12-4 to TRBJ1-2, with TRBD1 as a possible D gene (5 bases). V was shortened by 4 bases and J by 2 bases, with 8 bases between the two germline ends. The CDR3 loop spans 13 amino acids.

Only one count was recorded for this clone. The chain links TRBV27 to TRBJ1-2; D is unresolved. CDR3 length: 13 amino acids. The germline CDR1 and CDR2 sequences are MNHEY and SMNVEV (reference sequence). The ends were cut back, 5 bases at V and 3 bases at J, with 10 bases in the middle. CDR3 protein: CASSLTAHYGYTF. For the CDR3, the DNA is TGTGCCAGCAGTCTAACAGCTCACTATGGCTACACCTTC.

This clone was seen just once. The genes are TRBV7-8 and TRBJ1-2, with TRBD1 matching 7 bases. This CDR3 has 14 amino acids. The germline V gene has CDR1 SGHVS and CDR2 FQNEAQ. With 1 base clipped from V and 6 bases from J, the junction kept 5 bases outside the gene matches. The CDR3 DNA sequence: TGTGCCAGCAGCTTAGACAGGGGCGGTGATGGCTACACCTTC. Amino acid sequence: CASSLDRGGDGYTF. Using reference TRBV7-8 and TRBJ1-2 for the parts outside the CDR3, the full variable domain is GAGVSQSPRYKVAKRGQDVALRCDPISGHVSLFWYQQALGQGPEFLTYFQNEAQLDKSGLPSDRFFAERPEGSVSTLKIQRTQQEDSAVYLCASSLDRGGDGYTFGSGTRLTVV.

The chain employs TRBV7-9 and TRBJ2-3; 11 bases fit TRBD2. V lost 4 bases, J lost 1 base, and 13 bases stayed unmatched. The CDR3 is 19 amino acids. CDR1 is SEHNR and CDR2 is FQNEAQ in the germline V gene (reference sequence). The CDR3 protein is CASSSFRGLAGGGTDTQYF. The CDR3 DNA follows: TGTGCCAGCAGCTCATTTAGGGGCCTAGCGGGAGGAGGCACAGATACGCAGTATTTT.

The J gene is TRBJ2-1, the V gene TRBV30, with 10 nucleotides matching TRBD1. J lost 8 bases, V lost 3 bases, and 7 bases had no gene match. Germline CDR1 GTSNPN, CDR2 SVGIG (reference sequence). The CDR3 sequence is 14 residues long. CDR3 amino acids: CAWSQGQGYHEQFF. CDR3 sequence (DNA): TGTGCCTGGAGCCAGGGACAGGGGTACCATGAGCAGTTCTTC.